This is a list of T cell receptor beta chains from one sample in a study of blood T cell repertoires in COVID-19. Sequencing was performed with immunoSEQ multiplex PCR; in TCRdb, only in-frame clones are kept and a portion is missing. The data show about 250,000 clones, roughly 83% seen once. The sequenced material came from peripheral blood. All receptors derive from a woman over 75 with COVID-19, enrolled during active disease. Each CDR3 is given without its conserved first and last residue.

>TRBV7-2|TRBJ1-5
ASSLDSPNQPQH
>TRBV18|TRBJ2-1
ASSLSGGGPNEQF
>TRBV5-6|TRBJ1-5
ASLTINQPQH
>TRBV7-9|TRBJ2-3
ASTRTGAGDTDTQY
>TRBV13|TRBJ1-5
ASSLGRNSDQPQH
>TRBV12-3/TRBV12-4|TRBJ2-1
ASSFSIEQF
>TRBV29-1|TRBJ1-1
SVVRDTEAF
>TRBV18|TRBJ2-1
ASSPPGLAGGRNEQF
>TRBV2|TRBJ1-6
ASKEGSVNSPLH
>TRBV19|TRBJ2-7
ASSTLGESSYEQY
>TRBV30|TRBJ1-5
AWSGEGYYQPQH
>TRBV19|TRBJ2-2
ASTGTGRTGELF
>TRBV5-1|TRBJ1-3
ASSLGQVGNTIY
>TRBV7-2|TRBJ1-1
ASSSHRQGQAF
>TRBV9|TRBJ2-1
ASSVLAVYNEQF
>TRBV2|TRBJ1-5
ASSEGGVSNQPQH
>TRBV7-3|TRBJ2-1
ASSLEGLGEQF
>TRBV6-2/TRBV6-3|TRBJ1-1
ASSYLMGDRANTEAF
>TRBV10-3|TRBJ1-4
AISPREKLF
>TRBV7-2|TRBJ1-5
ASSLARDNAIKPQH
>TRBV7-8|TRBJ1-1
ASSSRENTEAF
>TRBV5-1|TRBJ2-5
ASSLARQGTGQETQY
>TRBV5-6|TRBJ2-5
ASSWGQLRETQY
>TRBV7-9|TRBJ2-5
ASSWMGQETQY
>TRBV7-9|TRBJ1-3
ASSLEGASGNTIY
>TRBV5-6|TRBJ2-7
ASSFPFDSLRYEQY
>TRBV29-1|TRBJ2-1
SARTSGTSSYNEQF
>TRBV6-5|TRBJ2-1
ASHRGLEVGEQF
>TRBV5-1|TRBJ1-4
ASSFSGTEKLF
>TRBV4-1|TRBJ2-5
ASSQDLRTRQETQY
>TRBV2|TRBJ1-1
ASRGFRDHAF
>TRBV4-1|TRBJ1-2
ASSQDWGTVFRGYT
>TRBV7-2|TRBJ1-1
ASSLRDRNTEAF
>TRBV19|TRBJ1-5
ASSRRQAAPQH
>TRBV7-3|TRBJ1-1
ASSSYGMNTEAF
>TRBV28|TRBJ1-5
ASSLVAANQPQH
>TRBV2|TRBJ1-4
ASSESRVGEKLF
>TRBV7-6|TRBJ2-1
ASSAPRSNEQF
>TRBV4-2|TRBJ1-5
ASSQGTGVTSNQPQH
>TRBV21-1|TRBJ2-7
ASSTPGQRVNFYEQY
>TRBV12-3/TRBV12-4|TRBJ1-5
ASSGQGKQPQH
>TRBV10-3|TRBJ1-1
AINPGVNTEAF